This T cell receptor (beta chain) appears in the sequencing data of a study of shared clonotypes between healthy human individuals. Overall study context: CD4 naive and memory got three plates each, CD8 naive two, CD8 memory one. Overall study findings and caveats: Tissues were not sampled, only blood, and their repertoires likely differ.

Note on this clone: As yet, its antigen is unknown.

Here immunoSEQ multiplex PCR was the method, and the copy in TCRdb shows in-frame clones only, minus some. The repertoire has 550,000 to 800,000 clones, around 74% of them found once; the top ten carry less than 2%. A CD45RA+ naive subset and a CD45RA-negative memory subset were split from CD4+ cells. Germline assignment: CDR1 MNHNY and CDR2 SVGAGI (reference sequence). Trimming took 7 bases from V and 0 from J, leaving 10 bases between them. There are 14 residues in the CDR3. V gene TRBV6-6 combines with J gene TRBJ2-1; no clear D gene. The receptor's source is a woman in her 30s in good health. What was sequenced was memory CD4+ T cells sorted from blood. Regarding subset: CD45RA-negative fraction. The CDR3 DNA is TGTGCCAGCAAGGTGGCACACTCCTACAATGAGCAGTTCTTC. Translating it yields CASKVAHSYNEQFF.